This is a list of T cell receptor beta chains from one sample in a study of blood T cell repertoires in COVID-19. Clones were sequenced by immunoSEQ multiplex PCR, and TCRdb holds only the in-frame ones, with some missing. Counted here are more than 85,000 clones, approximately 92% occurring once; the ten biggest clones make up more than 5.5%. Sequenced material: peripheral blood. These receptors all stem from a man between 70 and 80 years old with acute or convalescent COVID-19. The CDR3 runs from the conserved cysteine through the conserved F or W. The D gene is left open where the match is weak. Clone size appears in some rows only: once, few, many, or a class for an expanded clone.

TRBV5-6	NA	NA	TRBJ1-6	TGTGCCAGCAGCTGGTGGGCGGCCGGGGGTTCACCCCTCCACTTT	CASSWWAAGGSPLHF
TRBV7-6	TRBD2	NA	TRBJ2-1	TGTGCCAGCAGCTTAAGGGAGGGAGCCTACAATGAGCAGTTCTTC	CASSLREGAYNEQFF
TRBV19	TRBD1	NA	TRBJ1-5	TGTGCCAGTAGTTTTAGACAGGGGAAATATAGCAATCAGCCCCAGCATTTT	CASSFRQGKYSNQPQHF
TRBV5-6	NA	NA	TRBJ1-1	TGTGCCAGCAGCTTTGGAGTCCTGAACACTGAAGCTTTCTTT	CASSFGVLNTEAFF
TRBV18	TRBD1	NA	TRBJ1-4	TGTGCCAGCTCTCCCTTGACAGGGGGTAATGAAAAACTGTTTTTT	CASSPLTGGNEKLFF
TRBV12-3/TRBV12-4	NA	NA	TRBJ1-2	TGTGCCAGCAGTCCCCAGGGTAACTATGGCTACACCTTC	CASSPQGNYGYTF
TRBV5-1	TRBD1	NA	TRBJ1-1	TGCGCCAGCAGCTTGGAACAGGGGGGAGCTTTCTTT	CASSLEQGGAFF
TRBV4-1	NA	NA	TRBJ2-1	TGCGCCAAAAAACGGGGGACCTCCTACAATGAGCAGTTCTTC	CAKKRGTSYNEQFF
TRBV19	NA	NA	TRBJ2-1	TGTGCCAGTAAATTAGCGCCGAGCTCCTACAATGAGCAGTTCTTC	CASKLAPSSYNEQFF
TRBV14	TRBD1	NA	TRBJ1-2	TGTGCCAGCAGCCAATACAGGGGAATGGGCTATGGCTACACCTTC	CASSQYRGMGYGYTF
TRBV10-2	NA	NA	TRBJ1-6	TGCGCCAGCAGTGTTCTCGGGACTGGGGCTTCACCCCTCCACTTT	CASSVLGTGASPLHF
TRBV4-1	NA	few	TRBJ1-2	TGCGCCAGCAGCCTCCAAACGGGAACTCTTGAAACCTTC	CASSLQTGTLETF
TRBV3-1/TRBV3-2	NA	NA	TRBJ1-2	TGTGCCAGCACCCCACGGCCCAGGGCCGTCTACGGCTACACCTTC	CASTPRPRAVYGYTF
TRBV28	NA	NA	TRBJ2-3	TGTGCCAGCAGTTTATGGGACAGAGGCACAGATACGCAGTATTTT	CASSLWDRGTDTQYF
TRBV11-3	TRBD1	NA	TRBJ2-7	TGTGCCAGCAACGACAGGGACGAGCAGTACTTC	CASNDRDEQYF
TRBV28	TRBD1	once	TRBJ2-3	TGTGCCAGCAGTTTAACAGGGGCTTCGACAGATACGCAGTATTTT	CASSLTGASTDTQYF
TRBV4-1	TRBD2	few	TRBJ2-3	TGCGCCAGCAGCCAGACCCTAGCGGGAGGGGCCATAGATACGCAGTATTTT	CASSQTLAGGAIDTQYF
TRBV9	TRBD1	NA	TRBJ1-4	TGTGCCAGCAGCACCAGGGACAGGGGGACAACTAATGAAAAACTGTTTTTT	CASSTRDRGTTNEKLFF
TRBV7-9	NA	NA	TRBJ2-3	TGTGCCAGCAGTCTCACCGGTGCGGGCACAGATACGCAGTATTTT	CASSLTGAGTDTQYF
TRBV5-4	NA	NA	TRBJ2-1	TGTGCCAGCAGCCCAAACAGGGTGCAGATATCCTACAATGAGCAGTTCTTC	CASSPNRVQISYNEQFF
TRBV18	NA	NA	TRBJ2-3	TGTGCCAGCTCACTGGGACAAAGACTTAGCACAGATACGCAGTATTTT	CASSLGQRLSTDTQYF
TRBV5-1	TRBD2	NA	TRBJ2-3	TGCGCCAGCAGCTTGGGGGCGAGCGGGGCGACAGATACGCAGTATTTT	CASSLGASGATDTQYF
TRBV7-9	TRBD1	NA	TRBJ1-5	TGTGCCAGCAGCCCCGGACAGGGAAACCAGCCCCAGCATTTT	CASSPGQGNQPQHF
TRBV11-2	TRBD1	NA	TRBJ2-7	TGTGCCAGTGCAGAGGGACAGGGTTACGAGCAGTACTTC	CASAEGQGYEQYF
TRBV6-5	NA	NA	TRBJ2-1	TGTGCCAGCAGAAATCCGGACAACAATAATGAGCAGTTCTTC	CASRNPDNNNEQFF
TRBV7-6	TRBD1	once	TRBJ2-2	TGTGCCAGCAGCCCAGGGACAGGGTCCGGGGAGCTGTTTTTT	CASSPGTGSGELFF
TRBV11-2	TRBD1	NA	TRBJ2-7	TGTGCCAGCAGCGCGACAGGGCCCTACGAGCAGTACTTC	CASSATGPYEQYF
TRBV12-3/TRBV12-4	NA	NA	TRBJ1-1	TGTGCCAGCCTTCGGGAAGCCTACACTGAAGCTTTCTTT	CASLREAYTEAFF
TRBV3-1/TRBV3-2	TRBD2	NA	TRBJ2-1	TGTGCCAGCAGCCAAGATCGTGAGCGGGAGGGACACAATGAGCAGTTCTTC	CASSQDREREGHNEQFF
TRBV3-1/TRBV3-2	NA	NA	TRBJ1-1	TGTGCCAGCAGCCAAGTAGTTGGGGGCGGCACTGAAGCTTTCTTT	CASSQVVGGGTEAFF
TRBV5-1	NA	NA	TRBJ2-2	TGCGCCAGCAGCGGTGACATGAACACCGGGGAGCTGTTTTTT	CASSGDMNTGELFF
TRBV7-8	NA	NA	TRBJ1-2	TGTGCCAGCAGCGGCCGGGTCTTAGCTAACTATGGCTACACCTTC	CASSGRVLANYGYTF
TRBV18	NA	NA	TRBJ1-2	TGTGCCAGCTCACCGGCTCTAGTGATGGTCCCCGGCTACACCTTC	CASSPALVMVPGYTF
TRBV27	NA	NA	TRBJ1-5	TGTGCCAGCAGTTTAACCTGGGGCCAGCCCCAGCATTTT	CASSLTWGQPQHF
TRBV6-5	NA	NA	TRBJ2-7	TGTGCTTACCTCCGGGTCTACGAGCAGTACTTC	CAYLRVYEQYF
TRBV11-3	NA	NA	TRBJ1-1	TGTGCCAGCAGAAACCAGGTTGAAGCTTTCTTT	CASRNQVEAFF
TRBV5-1	TRBD1	NA	TRBJ1-6	TGCGCCAGCAGCTCTGGACAGGGAAATTCACCCCTCCACTTT	CASSSGQGNSPLHF
TRBV29-1	NA	once	TRBJ2-7	TGCAGCGTTGAAGAGAGGGGGGGCGCCTACGAGCAGTACTTC	CSVEERGGAYEQYF
TRBV7-9	TRBD2	medium-sized	TRBJ2-1	TGTGCCAGCAGCTACGGACTAGCGGAGTACAATGAGCAGTTCTTC	CASSYGLAEYNEQFF
TRBV11-2	TRBD2	NA	TRBJ2-7	TGTGCCAGCAGCCCTAGACTAGCGCGGGGAGACGAGCAGTACTTC	CASSPRLARGDEQYF
TRBV6-5	NA	once	TRBJ2-3	TGTGCCAGCAGTTACTCGATGGCTAGCACAGATACGCAGTATTTT	CASSYSMASTDTQYF
TRBV19	TRBD2	NA	TRBJ2-1	TGTGCCAGTAGTATAGAGGGACTAGCGGGAAATGAGCAGTTCTTC	CASSIEGLAGNEQFF
TRBV7-8	NA	NA	TRBJ1-6	TGTGCCAGCAGCTTAACGCAGGATAATTCACCCCTCCACTTT	CASSLTQDNSPLHF
TRBV7-9	TRBD1	once	TRBJ1-1	TGTGCCAGCAGCTACAGGGGCCGTGAAGCTTTCTTT	CASSYRGREAFF
TRBV7-2	NA	NA	TRBJ1-1	TGTGCCAGCAGCTTAAACTGGGTCGGCAGGATGAACACTGAAGCTTTCTTT	CASSLNWVGRMNTEAFF
TRBV13	NA	NA	TRBJ2-7	TGTGCCAGCAGCTTAACAGGATACTACGAGCAGTACTTC	CASSLTGYYEQYF
TRBV5-6	TRBD1	NA	TRBJ1-1	TGTGCCAGCAGCTGGGGACAGGGCCAGAACACTGAAGCTTTCTTT	CASSWGQGQNTEAFF
TRBV2	NA	once	TRBJ2-7	TGTGCCAGCAGAAGTCCACTAGGATTATTGTACGAGCAGTACTTC	CASRSPLGLLYEQYF
TRBV2	NA	NA	TRBJ2-2	TGTGCCAGTAAAGAAGGAGCCTACACCGGGGAGCTGTTTTTT	CASKEGAYTGELFF
TRBV28	NA	NA	TRBJ1-4	TGTGCCAGCATTCCGGGACATAAGTATGAAAAACTGTTTTTT	CASIPGHKYEKLFF
TRBV6-5	NA	NA	TRBJ1-2	TGTGCCAGCAGTCGAGACCTAGGTGGCTACACCTTC	CASSRDLGGYTF